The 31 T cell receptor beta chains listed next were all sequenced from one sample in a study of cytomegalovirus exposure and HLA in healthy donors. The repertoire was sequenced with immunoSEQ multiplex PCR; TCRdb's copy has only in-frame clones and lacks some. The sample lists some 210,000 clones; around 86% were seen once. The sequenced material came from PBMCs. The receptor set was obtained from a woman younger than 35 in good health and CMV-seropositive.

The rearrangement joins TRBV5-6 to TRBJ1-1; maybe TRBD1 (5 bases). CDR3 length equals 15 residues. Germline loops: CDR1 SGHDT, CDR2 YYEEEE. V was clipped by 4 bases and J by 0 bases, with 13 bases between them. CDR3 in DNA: TGTGCCAGCAGCGCCGGGACTTTGTTGAACACTGAAGCTTTCTTT. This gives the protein CASSAGTLLNTEAFF.

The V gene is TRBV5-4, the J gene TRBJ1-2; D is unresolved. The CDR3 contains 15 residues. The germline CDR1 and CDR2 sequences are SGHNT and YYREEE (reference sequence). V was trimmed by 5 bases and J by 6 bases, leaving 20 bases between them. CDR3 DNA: TGTGCCAGCAGGGAGGGCCTCAATTTGGTGCATGGCTACACCTTC. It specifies CASREGLNLVHGYTF.

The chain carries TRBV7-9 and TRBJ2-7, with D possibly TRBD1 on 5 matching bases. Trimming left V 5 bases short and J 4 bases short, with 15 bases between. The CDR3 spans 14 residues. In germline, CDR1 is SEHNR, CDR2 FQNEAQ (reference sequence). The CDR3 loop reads CASSTVGRAYEQYF. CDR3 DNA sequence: TGTGCCAGCAGCACAGTCGGCAGGGCGTACGAGCAGTACTTC.

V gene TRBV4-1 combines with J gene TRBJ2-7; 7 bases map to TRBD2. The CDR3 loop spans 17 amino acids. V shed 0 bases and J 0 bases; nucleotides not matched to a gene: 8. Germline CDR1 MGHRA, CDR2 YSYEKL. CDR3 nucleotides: TGCGCCAGCAGCCAAGATAGCGCGGGAGTCCTCTCCTACGAGCAGTACTTC. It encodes CASSQDSAGVLSYEQYF.

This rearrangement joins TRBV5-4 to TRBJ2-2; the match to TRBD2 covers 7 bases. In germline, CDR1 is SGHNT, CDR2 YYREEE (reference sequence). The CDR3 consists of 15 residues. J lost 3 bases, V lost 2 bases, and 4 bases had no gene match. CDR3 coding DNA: TGTGCCAGCAGCTTAAAAGCGGGGCACACCGGGGAGCTGTTTTTT. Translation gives CASSLKAGHTGELFF.

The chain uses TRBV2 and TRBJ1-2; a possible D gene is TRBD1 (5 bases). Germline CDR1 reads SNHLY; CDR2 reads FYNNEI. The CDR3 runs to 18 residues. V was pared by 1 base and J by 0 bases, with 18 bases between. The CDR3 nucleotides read TGTGCCAGCAGTGAAGACGGGGGTTGGAGGGCAGCTAACTATGGCTACACCTTC. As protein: CASSEDGGWRAANYGYTF. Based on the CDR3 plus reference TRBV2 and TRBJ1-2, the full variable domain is EPEVTQTPSHQVTQMGQEVILRCVPISNHLYFYWYRQILGQKVEFLVSFYNNEISEKSEIFDDQFSVERPDGSNFTLKIRSTKLEDSAMYFCASSEDGGWRAANYGYTFGSGTRLTVV.

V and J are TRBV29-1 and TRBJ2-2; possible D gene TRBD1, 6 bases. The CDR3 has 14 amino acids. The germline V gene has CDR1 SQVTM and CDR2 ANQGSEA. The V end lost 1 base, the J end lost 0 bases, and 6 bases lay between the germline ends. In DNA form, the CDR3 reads TGCAGCGTTGAAGGGACAGCGAACACCGGGGAGCTGTTTTTT. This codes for CSVEGTANTGELFF.

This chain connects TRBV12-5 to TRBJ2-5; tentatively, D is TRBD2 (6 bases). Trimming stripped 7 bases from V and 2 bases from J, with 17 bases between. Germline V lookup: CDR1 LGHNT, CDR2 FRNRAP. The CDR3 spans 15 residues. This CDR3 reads CASALGAGGQETQYF. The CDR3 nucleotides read TGTGCTAGTGCCCTTGGGGCAGGAGGGCAAGAGACCCAGTACTTC.

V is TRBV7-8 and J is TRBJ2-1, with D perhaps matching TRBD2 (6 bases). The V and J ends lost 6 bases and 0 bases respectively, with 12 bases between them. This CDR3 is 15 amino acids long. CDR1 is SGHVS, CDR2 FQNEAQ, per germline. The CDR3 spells CASSPVGGSYNEQFF. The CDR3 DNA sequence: TGTGCCAGCAGTCCCGTCGGGGGCTCCTACAATGAGCAGTTCTTC.

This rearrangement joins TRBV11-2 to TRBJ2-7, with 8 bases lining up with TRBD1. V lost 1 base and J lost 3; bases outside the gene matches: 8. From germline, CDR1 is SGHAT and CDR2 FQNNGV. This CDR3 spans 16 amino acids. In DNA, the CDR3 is TGTGCCAGCAGCTTAGTACGGACAGGGTTCGACTACGAGCAGTACTTC. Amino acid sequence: CASSLVRTGFDYEQYF.

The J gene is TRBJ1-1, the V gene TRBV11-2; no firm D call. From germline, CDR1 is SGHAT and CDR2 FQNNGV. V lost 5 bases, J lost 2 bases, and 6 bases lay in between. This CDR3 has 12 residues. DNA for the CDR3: TGTGCCAGCAGCAAACAAAACACTGAAGCTTTCTTT. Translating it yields CASSKQNTEAFF.

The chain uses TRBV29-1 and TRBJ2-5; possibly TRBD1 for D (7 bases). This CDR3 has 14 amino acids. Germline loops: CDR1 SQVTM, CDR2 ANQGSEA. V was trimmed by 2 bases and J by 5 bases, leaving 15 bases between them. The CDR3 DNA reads TGCAGCGTTGAATTCGGGGGCAGGGGGGAGACCCAGTACTTC. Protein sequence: CSVEFGGRGETQYF.

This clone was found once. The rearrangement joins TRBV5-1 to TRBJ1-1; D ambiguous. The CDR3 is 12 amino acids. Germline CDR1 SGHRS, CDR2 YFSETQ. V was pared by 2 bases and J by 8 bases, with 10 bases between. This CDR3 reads CASSLSGSEAFF. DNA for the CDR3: TGCGCCAGCAGCTTATCCGGGTCGGAAGCTTTCTTT.

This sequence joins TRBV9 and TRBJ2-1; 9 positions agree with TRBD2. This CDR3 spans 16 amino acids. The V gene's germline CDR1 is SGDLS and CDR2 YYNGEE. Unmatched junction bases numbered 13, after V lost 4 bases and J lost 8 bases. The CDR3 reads CASSPTVWASGDEQFF. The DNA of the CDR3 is TGTGCCAGCAGCCCAACGGTTTGGGCTAGCGGGGATGAGCAGTTCTTC.

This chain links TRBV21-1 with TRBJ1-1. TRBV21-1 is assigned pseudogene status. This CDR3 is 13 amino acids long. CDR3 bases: TGTGCCAGCAGTGCAAGCGGGAACACTGAAGCTTTCTTT. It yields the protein CASSASGNTEAFF.

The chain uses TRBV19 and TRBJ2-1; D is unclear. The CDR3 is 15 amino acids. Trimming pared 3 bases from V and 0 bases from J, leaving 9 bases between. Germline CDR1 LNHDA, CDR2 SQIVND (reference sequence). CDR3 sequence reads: CASSIMSSSYNEQFF. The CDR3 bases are TGTGCCAGTAGTATTATGTCGAGCTCCTACAATGAGCAGTTCTTC. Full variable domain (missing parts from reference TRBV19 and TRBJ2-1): DGGITQSPKYLFRKEGQNVTLSCEQNLNHDAMYWYRQDPGQGLRLIYYSQIVNDFQKGDIAEGYSVSREKKESFPLTVTSAQKNPTAFYLCASSIMSSSYNEQFFGPGTRLTVL.

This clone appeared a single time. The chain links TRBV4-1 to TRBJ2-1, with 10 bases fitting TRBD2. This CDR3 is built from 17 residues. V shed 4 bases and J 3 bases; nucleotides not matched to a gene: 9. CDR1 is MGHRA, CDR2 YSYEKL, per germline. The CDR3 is CASSLFTGTSVYNEQFF. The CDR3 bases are TGCGCCAGCAGCCTTTTTACCGGGACTAGCGTCTACAATGAGCAGTTCTTC.

The CDR3 DNA sequence: TGCGCCAGCAAGGAAGGCAGCGCGAACACCGGGGAGCTGTTTTTT. It translates to CASKEGSANTGELFF. The rearrangement uses TRBV5-1 and TRBJ2-2, with D unclear. The germline V gene has CDR1 SGHRS and CDR2 YFSETQ. CDR3 length: 15 amino acids. The V and J ends lost 6 bases and 0 bases respectively, with 12 bases between them.

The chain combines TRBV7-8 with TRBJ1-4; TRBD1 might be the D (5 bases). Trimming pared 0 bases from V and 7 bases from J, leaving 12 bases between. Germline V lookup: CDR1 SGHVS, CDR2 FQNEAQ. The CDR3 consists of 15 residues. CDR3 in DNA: TGTGCCAGCAGCTTAGCGTGGGGGGTTGGTGAAAAACTGTTTTTT. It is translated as CASSLAWGVGEKLFF.

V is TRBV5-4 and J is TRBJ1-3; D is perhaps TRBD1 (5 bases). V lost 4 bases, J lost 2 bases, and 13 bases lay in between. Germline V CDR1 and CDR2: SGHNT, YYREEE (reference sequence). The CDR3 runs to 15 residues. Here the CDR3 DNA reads TGTGCCAGCAGCCCGGGGTCGGGGGCTGGAAACACCATATATTTT. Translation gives CASSPGSGAGNTIYF.

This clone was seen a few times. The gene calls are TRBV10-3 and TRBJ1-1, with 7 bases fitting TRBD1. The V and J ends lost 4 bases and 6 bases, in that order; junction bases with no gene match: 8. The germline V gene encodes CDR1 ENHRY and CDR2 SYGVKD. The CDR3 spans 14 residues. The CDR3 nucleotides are TGTGCCATCAGTGTAACGACAGGGATGGCTGAAGCTTTCTTT. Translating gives CAISVTTGMAEAFF.

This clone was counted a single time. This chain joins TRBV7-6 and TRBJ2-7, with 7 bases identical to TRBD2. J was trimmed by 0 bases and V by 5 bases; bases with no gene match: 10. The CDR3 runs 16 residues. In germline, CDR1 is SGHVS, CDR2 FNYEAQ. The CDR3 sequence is CASSQQGRAPSYEQYF. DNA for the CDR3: TGTGCCAGCAGCCAGCAAGGGAGGGCACCCTCCTACGAGCAGTACTTC.

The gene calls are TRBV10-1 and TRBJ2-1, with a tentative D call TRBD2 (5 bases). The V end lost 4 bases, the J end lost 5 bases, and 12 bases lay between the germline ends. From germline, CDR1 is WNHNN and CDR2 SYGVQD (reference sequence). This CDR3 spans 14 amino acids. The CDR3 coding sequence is TGCGCCAGCAGTGCGGGGTACCGGGACAATGAGCAGTTCTTC. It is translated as CASSAGYRDNEQFF.

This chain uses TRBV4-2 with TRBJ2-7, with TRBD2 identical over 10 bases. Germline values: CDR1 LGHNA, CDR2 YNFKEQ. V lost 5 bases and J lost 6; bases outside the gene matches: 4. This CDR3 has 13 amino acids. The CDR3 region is CASSASGGGEQYF. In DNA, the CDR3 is TGTGCCAGCAGCGCGAGCGGGGGGGGCGAGCAGTACTTC.

The CDR3 DNA follows: TGTGCCAGCAGCGCCACCCTACTAGCGGGAGGGCCCTCGCCTCCCTACGAGCAGTACTTC. Translation gives CASSATLLAGGPSPPYEQYF. V is TRBV7-6 and J is TRBJ2-7; 13 bases are shared with TRBD2. This CDR3 spans 20 amino acids. Trimming took 5 bases from V and 2 from J; bases not matched to a gene: 18. CDR1 is SGHVS and CDR2 is FNYEAQ in the germline V gene.

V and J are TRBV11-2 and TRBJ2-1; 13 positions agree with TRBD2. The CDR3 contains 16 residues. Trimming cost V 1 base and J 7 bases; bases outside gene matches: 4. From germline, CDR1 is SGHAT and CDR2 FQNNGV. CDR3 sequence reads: CASSLVLAGGVNEQFF. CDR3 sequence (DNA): TGTGCCAGCAGCTTAGTACTAGCGGGAGGGGTGAATGAGCAGTTCTTC.

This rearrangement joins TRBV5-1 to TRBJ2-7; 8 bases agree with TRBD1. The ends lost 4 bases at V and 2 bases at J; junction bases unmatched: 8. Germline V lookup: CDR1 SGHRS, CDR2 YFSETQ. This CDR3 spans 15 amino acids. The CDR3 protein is CASSALGQVAYEQYF. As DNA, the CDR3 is TGCGCCAGCAGCGCATTGGGACAGGTTGCCTACGAGCAGTACTTC.

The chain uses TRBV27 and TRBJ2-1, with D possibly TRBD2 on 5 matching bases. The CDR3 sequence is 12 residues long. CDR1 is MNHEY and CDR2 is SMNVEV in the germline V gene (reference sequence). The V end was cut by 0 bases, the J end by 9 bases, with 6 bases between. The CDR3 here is CASSLSRAEQFF. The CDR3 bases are TGTGCCAGCAGTTTATCGAGGGCTGAGCAGTTCTTC.

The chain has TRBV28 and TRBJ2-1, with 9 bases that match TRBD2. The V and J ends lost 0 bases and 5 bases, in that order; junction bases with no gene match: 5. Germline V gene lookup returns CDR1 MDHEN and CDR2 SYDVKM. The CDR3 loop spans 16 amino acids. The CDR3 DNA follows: TGTGCCAGCAGTTTATGGGCGGGAGGGCGAAACAATGAGCAGTTCTTC. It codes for CASSLWAGGRNNEQFF. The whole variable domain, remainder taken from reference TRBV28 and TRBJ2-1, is DVKVTQSSRYLVKRTGEKVFLECVQDMDHENMFWYRQDPGLGLRLIYFSYDVKMKEKGDIPEGYSVSREKKERFSLILESASTNQTSMYLCASSLWAGGRNNEQFFGPGTRLTVL.

The CDR3 here is CASSRTGDGNQPQHF. The CDR3 nucleotides are TGTGCCAGTAGCAGAACAGGGGATGGCAATCAGCCCCAGCATTTT. The genes are TRBV19 and TRBJ1-5; 7 bases fit TRBD1. This CDR3 spans 15 amino acids. CDR1 and CDR2 (germline): LNHDA, SQIVND (reference sequence). The V segment lost 6 bases and the J segment 2 bases; nucleotides outside the gene matches: 7.

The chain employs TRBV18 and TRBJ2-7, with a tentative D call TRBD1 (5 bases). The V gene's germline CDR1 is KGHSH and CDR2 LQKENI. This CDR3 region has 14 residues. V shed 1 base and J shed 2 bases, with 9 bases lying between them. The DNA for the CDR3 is TGTGCCAGCTCACCACGGGGCGGAACCTACGAGCAGTACTTC. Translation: CASSPRGGTYEQYF.